The 10 T cell receptor beta chains given below trace back to one sample, sequenced in a study of T cells in tuberculosis. The time point is: new active TB diagnosis, blood taken before or within 7 days of starting treatment. Only in-frame clones appear in the TCRdb table, and some are missing; sequencing was by immunoSEQ multiplex PCR. The top ten clones hold 1.4% to 1.5% of a sample with about 50,000 clones, roughly 96% of them seen once. The source was PBMCs, collected at tuberculosis diagnosis. The source is an adult with tuberculosis.

The CDR3 loop is CASRKGGRQSSGANVLTF. The CDR3 region has the DNA TGTGCCAGTAGGAAGGGAGGCCGCCAAAGCTCTGGGGCCAACGTCCTGACTTTC. V and J are TRBV19 and TRBJ2-6; D might be TRBD2 (6 bases). The CDR3 consists of 18 residues. Trimming cost V 6 bases and J 0 bases, with 18 bases left between them. Germline V gives CDR1 LNHDA, CDR2 SQIVND (reference sequence). Drawing the rest from reference TRBV19 and TRBJ2-6, the complete variable domain is DGGITQSPKYLFRKEGQNVTLSCEQNLNHDAMYWYRQDPGQGLRLIYYSQIVNDFQKGDIAEGYSVSREKKESFPLTVTSAQKNPTAFYLCASRKGGRQSSGANVLTFGAGSRLTVL.

The rearrangement uses TRBV9 and TRBJ2-1; TRBD2 matches 7 bases. CDR1 is SGDLS and CDR2 is YYNGEE in the germline V gene. V lost 2 bases, J lost 2 bases, and 16 bases stayed unmatched. CDR3 length equals 19 residues. The DNA of the CDR3 is TGTGCCAGCAGCGTCCCCAGGACCAGAAGCGGGATCACCTACAATGAGCAGTTCTTC. It is translated as CASSVPRTRSGITYNEQFF.

This sequence joins TRBV2 and TRBJ1-1, with no clear D. Trimming removed 7 bases from V and 4 bases from J, with 13 bases in between. The germline V gene encodes CDR1 SNHLY and CDR2 FYNNEI. The CDR3 has 13 amino acids. Here the CDR3 reads CASIPLEGTEAFF. The DNA for the CDR3 is TGTGCCAGCATCCCCCTAGAGGGCACTGAAGCTTTCTTT.

This clone was recorded only once. The chain uses TRBV29-1 and TRBJ2-7, with 9 bases lining up with TRBD2. Trimming cost V 4 bases and J 5 bases; bases outside gene matches: 12. The germline gives CDR1 SQVTM, CDR2 ANQGSEA. This CDR3 is built from 15 residues. CDR3 protein: CSVGFYGREGHEQYF. The CDR3 bases are TGCAGCGTTGGGTTCTATGGGCGGGAGGGCCACGAGCAGTACTTC.

The chain joins TRBV19 to TRBJ2-6, with TRBD1 matching over 7 bases. After removal of 6 bases from V and 2 bases from J, the junction contained 4 bases not matched to a gene. Germline V gene lookup returns CDR1 LNHDA and CDR2 SQIVND (reference sequence). There are 15 residues in the CDR3. In nucleotides, the CDR3 is TGTGCCAGTAGCCCCGACAGGGCTGGGGCCAACGTCCTGACTTTC. Its protein is CASSPDRAGANVLTF. The variable domain in full, with the rest retrieved from reference TRBV19 and TRBJ2-6, is DGGITQSPKYLFRKEGQNVTLSCEQNLNHDAMYWYRQDPGQGLRLIYYSQIVNDFQKGDIAEGYSVSREKKESFPLTVTSAQKNPTAFYLCASSPDRAGANVLTFGAGSRLTVL.

The chain uses TRBV25-1 and TRBJ2-5; 9 bases fit TRBD2. V shed 4 bases and J 5 bases; nucleotides not matched to a gene: 2. CDR3 length equals 13 residues. CDR1 and CDR2 from the germline V gene are MGHDK and SYGVNS. The CDR3 here is CASSAAGGETQYF. CDR3 DNA: TGTGCCAGCAGTGCCGCGGGAGGGGAGACCCAGTACTTC.

This chain links TRBV9 with TRBJ2-2, with TRBD1 matching over 12 bases. This CDR3 is built from 16 residues. CDR1 and CDR2 from the germline V gene are SGDLS and YYNGEE. With V trimmed by 2 bases and J by 6 bases, 5 bases remained unmatched. CDR3 loop: CASSVTGQGAPGELFF. CDR3 DNA sequence: TGTGCCAGCAGCGTTACGGGACAGGGGGCCCCCGGGGAGCTGTTTTTT.

The chain combines TRBV7-9 with TRBJ2-2, with 10 nucleotides matching TRBD1. The germline CDR1 and CDR2 sequences are SEHNR and FQNEAQ (reference sequence). The CDR3 contains 16 residues. J lost 7 bases, V lost 4 bases, and 9 bases had no gene match. The DNA of the CDR3 is TGTGCCAGCAGCTCCGGGACAGGGGTTTGGGACGGGGAGCTGTTTTTT. Translated, it gives CASSSGTGVWDGELFF.

This clone appeared a few times. This chain links TRBV5-1 with TRBJ2-7; 8 bases are shared with TRBD1. The CDR3 is made up of 14 amino acids. Trimming took 2 bases from V and 2 from J; bases not matched to a gene: 3. The germline gives CDR1 SGHRS, CDR2 YFSETQ. DNA for the CDR3: TGCGCCAGCAGCTTACAGGGGGTGGCCTACGAGCAGTACTTC. Its translation is CASSLQGVAYEQYF.

The chain joins TRBV7-9 to TRBJ2-7, with no clear D. V was pared by 4 bases and J by 0 bases, with 4 bases between. CDR3 length: 12 amino acids. Germline CDR1 and CDR2: SEHNR and FQNEAQ (reference sequence). CDR3 DNA sequence: TGTGCCAGCAGCTCCCACTCCTACGAGCAGTACTTC. It codes for CASSSHSYEQYF.